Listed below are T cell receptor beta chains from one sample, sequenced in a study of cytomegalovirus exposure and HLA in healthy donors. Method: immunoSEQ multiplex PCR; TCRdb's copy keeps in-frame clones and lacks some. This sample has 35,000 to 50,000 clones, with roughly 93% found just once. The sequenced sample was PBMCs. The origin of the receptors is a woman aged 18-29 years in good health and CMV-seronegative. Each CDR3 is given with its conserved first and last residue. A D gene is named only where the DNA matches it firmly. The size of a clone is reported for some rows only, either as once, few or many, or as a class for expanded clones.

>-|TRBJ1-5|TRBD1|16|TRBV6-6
TGTGCCAGCAGCACGGACAGGGGTATGAGCAATCAGCCCCAGCATTTT
CASSTDRGMSNQPQHF
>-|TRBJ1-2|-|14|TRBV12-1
TGTGCCAGCAGCTTTTCCCAGGTAAGCTATGGCTACACCTTC
CASSFSQVSYGYTF
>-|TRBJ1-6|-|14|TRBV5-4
TGTGCCAGCAGCTTACGGGGGAATAATTCACCCCTCCACTTT
CASSLRGNNSPLHF
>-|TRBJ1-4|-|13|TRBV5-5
TGTGCCAGCAGGCAGGGAATTTCCGAAAAACTGTTTTTT
CASRQGISEKLFF
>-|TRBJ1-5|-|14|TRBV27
TGTGCCAGCAGCATCACCTTTACTGTAGAGCCCCAGCATTTT
CASSITFTVEPQHF
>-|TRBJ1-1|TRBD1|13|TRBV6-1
TGTGCCAGGGGGACAGGAAGGAACACTGAAGCTTTCTTT
CARGTGRNTEAFF
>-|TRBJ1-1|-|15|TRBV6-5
TGTGCCAGCAGTTACCGGGAGGGGAAGAACACTGAAGCTTTCTTT
CASSYREGKNTEAFF
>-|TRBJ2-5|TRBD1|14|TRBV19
TGTGCCAGTATGAGGGACAGGAGTGGGGAGACCCAGTACTTC
CASMRDRSGETQYF
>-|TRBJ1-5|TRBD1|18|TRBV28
TGTGCCAGCAGTTCACAGGGACAGGGAAGATATGGCAATCAGCCCCAGCATTTT
CASSSQGQGRYGNQPQHF
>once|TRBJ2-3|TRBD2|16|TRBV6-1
TGTGCCAGCAGTGAAGGGGGCGGGGGGGCCACAGATACGCAGTATTTT
CASSEGGGGATDTQYF
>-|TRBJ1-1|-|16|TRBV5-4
TGTGCCAGCAGCCGGGGGGCTGCAGGGGAGGAAACTGAAGCTTTCTTT
CASSRGAAGEETEAFF
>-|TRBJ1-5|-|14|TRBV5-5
TGTGCCAGCAGCCCCGGGAGTAGCAATCAGCCCCAGCATTTT
CASSPGSSNQPQHF
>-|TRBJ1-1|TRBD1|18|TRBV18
TGTGCCAGCTCACCGACCGGGACAGGGGGCGGACCGAACACTGAAGCTTTCTTT
CASSPTGTGGGPNTEAFF
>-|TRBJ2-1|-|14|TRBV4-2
TGTGCCAGCAGCCAAGAGGGGACTTACAATGAGCAGTTCTTC
CASSQEGTYNEQFF
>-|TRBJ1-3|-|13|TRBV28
TGTGCCAGCACCAGGGACTCTGGAAACACCATATATTTT
CASTRDSGNTIYF
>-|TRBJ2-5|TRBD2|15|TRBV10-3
TGTGCCATCAGTTCCGTTGGGACTACACGAGAGACCCAGTACTTC
CAISSVGTTRETQYF
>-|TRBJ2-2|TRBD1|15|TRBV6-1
TGTGCCAGCAGTCCACAGACAGGGGACACCGGGGAGCTGTTTTTT
CASSPQTGDTGELFF
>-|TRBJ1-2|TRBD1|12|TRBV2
TGTGCCAGCAAAACAGGGGCTATTCTATACACCTTC
CASKTGAILYTF
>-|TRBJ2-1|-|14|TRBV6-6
TGTGCCAGCAGCCTAGGACTTAACTACAATGAGCAGTTCTTC
CASSLGLNYNEQFF
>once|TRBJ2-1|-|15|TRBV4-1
TGCGCCAGCAGCCAAGAAATAGCGGTGAGGAGTGAGCAGTTCTTC
CASSQEIAVRSEQFF
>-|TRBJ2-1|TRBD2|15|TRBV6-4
TGTGCCAGCAGTGATCGAGCGGGGGGAATTAATGAGCAGTTCTTC
CASSDRAGGINEQFF
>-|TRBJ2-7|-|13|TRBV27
TGTGCCAGCAGTCGAGGGAGCTCCTACGAGCAGTACTTC
CASSRGSSYEQYF
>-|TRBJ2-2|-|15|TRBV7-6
TGTGCCAGCAGCTTATCGGGAGACTCCACCGGGGAGCTGTTTTTT
CASSLSGDSTGELFF
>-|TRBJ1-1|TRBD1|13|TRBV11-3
TGTGCCAGCAGCTCGTGGACAGGGACTGAAGCTTTCTTT
CASSSWTGTEAFF
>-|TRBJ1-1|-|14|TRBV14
TGTGCCAGCAGCCCCGGGACAATGAACACTGAAGCTTTCTTT
CASSPGTMNTEAFF
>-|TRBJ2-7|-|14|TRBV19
TGTGCCAGTAGTGCCTGGACAGGGAGGGGCGAGCAGTACTTC
CASSAWTGRGEQYF
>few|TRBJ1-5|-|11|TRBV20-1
TGCAGTGCTAGAGATCAACAGCCCCAGCATTTT
CSARDQQPQHF
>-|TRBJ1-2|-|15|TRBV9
TGTGCCAGCAGCGTTGCCTCAACAGGGAACTATGGCTACACCTTC
CASSVASTGNYGYTF
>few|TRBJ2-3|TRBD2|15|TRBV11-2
TGTGCCAGCAGCTTAGGTGCGGGGGAAACTGATACGCAGTATTTT
CASSLGAGETDTQYF
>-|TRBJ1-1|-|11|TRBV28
TGTGCCACAAGGGGGTTCACTGAAGCTTTCTTT
CATRGFTEAFF
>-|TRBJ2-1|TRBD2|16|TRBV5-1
TGCGCCAGCAGCTTGGATCTAGCGGGAGGGCCTAATGAGCAGTTCTTC
CASSLDLAGGPNEQFF
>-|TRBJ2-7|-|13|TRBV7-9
TGTGCCAGCAGCCCGGACAGTTTTCACGAGCAGTACTTC
CASSPDSFHEQYF
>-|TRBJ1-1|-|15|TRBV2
TGTGCCAGCAGTGAAGATCTGGGCATGAACACTGAAGCTTTCTTT
CASSEDLGMNTEAFF
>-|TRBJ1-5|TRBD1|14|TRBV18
TGTGCCAGCTCTTCGACAGGGACCTATCAGCCCCAGCATTTT
CASSSTGTYQPQHF
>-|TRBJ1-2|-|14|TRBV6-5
TGTGCCAGCAGTCCCGGTATTTATAACTATGGCTACACCTTC
CASSPGIYNYGYTF
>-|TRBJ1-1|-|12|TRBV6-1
TGTGCCAGCCAACTCGGGGGCACTGAAGCTTTCTTT
CASQLGGTEAFF
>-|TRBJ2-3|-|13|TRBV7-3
TGTGCCAGCAGCCTTGGGGAGGCAGATACGCAGTATTTT
CASSLGEADTQYF
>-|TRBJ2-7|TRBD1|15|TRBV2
TGTGCCAGCAGTGAAAGAGGGACAGGGTCCTACGAGCAGTACTTC
CASSERGTGSYEQYF
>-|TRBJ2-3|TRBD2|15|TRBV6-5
TGTGCCAGCACCACCGGGACTAGGGTAACAGATACGCAGTATTTT
CASTTGTRVTDTQYF
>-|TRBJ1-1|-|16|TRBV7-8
TGTGCCAGCAGCTTAGGGAAAGGACAGCTGAACACTGAAGCTTTCTTT
CASSLGKGQLNTEAFF
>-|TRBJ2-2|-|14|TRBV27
TGTGCCAGCAGGCCACAGGGAAACACCGGGGAGCTGTTTTTT
CASRPQGNTGELFF
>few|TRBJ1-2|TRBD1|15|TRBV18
TGTGCCAGCTCTCCTAGCCGGGACAGCAACTATGGCTACACCTTC
CASSPSRDSNYGYTF
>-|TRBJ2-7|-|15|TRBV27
TGTGCCAGCAGCCGAACGGACGGGAGCTCCTACGAGCAGTACTTC
CASSRTDGSSYEQYF
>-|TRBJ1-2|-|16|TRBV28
TGTGCCAGCAGTGTGGGCAGGGCGGCCGATAACTATGGCTACACCTTC
CASSVGRAADNYGYTF
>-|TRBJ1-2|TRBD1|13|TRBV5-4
TGTGCCAGCAGTGTACAGGGGGCGCAGGGCTACACCTTC
CASSVQGAQGYTF
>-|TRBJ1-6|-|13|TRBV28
TGTCTTTCGAGGGAGTCCTATAATTCACCCCTCCACTTT
CLSRESYNSPLHF
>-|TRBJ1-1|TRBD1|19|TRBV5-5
TGTGCCAGCAGCTTGGCCCCAGGGGGCGGTTTGTATATGAACACTGAAGCTTTCTTT
CASSLAPGGGLYMNTEAFF